This TCR beta chain was documented in a study of blood T cells in healthy people across ages. Study-wide findings and caveats: Using unsorted PBMCs precluded a conclusive naive versus antigen-experienced comparison.

A minimum of 6 micrograms of total RNA was extracted per sample. There are 14 residues in the CDR3. CDR1 and CDR2 from the germline V gene are SGDLS and YYNGEE. Trimming took off 1 base at V and 4 bases at J, with 11 bases between the two ends. Note on this clonotype: Antigen specificity is unknown.

Sample-barcoded 5' priming and a J-beta primer mix drove a second PCR of about 6 to 12 cycles. TCRdb redid the calling of the 5' RACE reads with MiXCR, one entry per CDR3 protein. The sample lists approximately 360,000 distinct CDR3 sequences; approximately 47% were seen once. The source is a man in his sixties in good health. V usage is TRBV9 and J usage is TRBJ1-1; no definite D call. The sequenced material came from blood. The CDR3 coding sequence is TGTGCCAGCAGCGTACGGGTTCGAGGCACTGAAGCTTTCTTT. It is translated as CASSVRVRGTEAFF. The complete variable domain, with remaining parts taken from reference TRBV9 and TRBJ1-1, reads DSGVTQTPKHLITATGQRVTLRCSPRSGDLSVYWYQQSLDQGLQFLIQYYNGEERAKGNILERFSAQQFPDLHSELNLSSLELGDSALYFCASSVRVRGTEAFFGQGTRLTVV.